This TCR beta chain was captured in a study of control samples from healthy donors and cancer patients. The protocol was immunoSEQ multiplex PCR, while the TCRdb copy is restricted to in-frame clones and leaves out a portion. The table lists some 45,000 clones, over 80% of them singletons. Trimming took off 1 base at V and 5 bases at J, with 5 bases between the two ends. Germline loops: CDR1 LNHDA, CDR2 SQIVND (reference sequence). This CDR3 comprises 12 residues. This clone has only a few counts. Other nucleotide sequences in the sample specify the same CDR3. Sequencing input: blood. This TCR derives from a man in his 60s in good health. This chain links TRBV19 with TRBJ2-5; tentative D call: TRBD1 (5 bases). In DNA, the CDR3 is TGTGCCAGTAGTATAGCAGGGGAGACCCAGTACTTC. Its translation: CASSIAGETQYF.